A selection of T cell receptor beta chains follows, all from one sample in a study of human T cells and chemical hapten exposure. TCRdb independently ran MiXCR on the RACE reads; one entry per CDR3 protein. The sample yields some 350,000 distinct CDR3 sequences, approximately 6.3% seen once. The sequencing used whole blood, collected in connection with sensitization to the hapten diphenylcyclopropenone (DPC). These receptors came from a woman aged 18-29 years with alopecia areata. Some clones in this sample may be carry-over from other donors' samples. Each CDR3 is given with its conserved first and last residue. The order of the fields is clone size, V gene, D gene, J gene, CDR3 DNA, CDR3 protein. D genes are given only for firm matches. The size entry is marked missing in some rows and otherwise reads once, few, many or a size class.

few	TRBV6-1	TRBD1	TRBJ1-5	TGTGCCAGCAGTGCTGGACAGGGGGGATTTCAGCCCCAGCATTTT	CASSAGQGGFQPQHF
many	TRBV9	-	TRBJ1-1	TGTGCCAGCGGGGGCGGGAACACTGAAGCTTTCTTT	CASGGGNTEAFF
few	TRBV7-2	TRBD2	TRBJ2-5	TGTGCCAGCAGCTTTACGGGGGGTACGGAGACCCAGTACTTC	CASSFTGGTETQYF
-	TRBV5-6	TRBD1	TRBJ1-6	TGTGCCAGCAGCGAGACAGGGAAGGCCTATAATTCACCCCTCCACTTT	CASSETGKAYNSPLHF
-	TRBV28	TRBD1	TRBJ1-6	TGTGCCAGCAGTTTCACGACAGGGACCCTCGATTCACCCCTCCACTTT	CASSFTTGTLDSPLHF
-	TRBV6-2/TRBV6-3	-	TRBJ1-5	TGTGCCAGCAGCCGAAGTACAACGGCAGGTCAGCCCCAGCATTTT	CASSRSTTAGQPQHF
few	TRBV13	TRBD1	TRBJ2-3	TGTGCCAGCAGCATACAGGGGTTCGCGAGCACAGATACGCAGTATTTT	CASSIQGFASTDTQYF
many	TRBV27	-	TRBJ2-7	TGTGCCAGCAGTCGGGGCCTGACCTACGAGCAGTACTTC	CASSRGLTYEQYF
-	TRBV4-3	-	TRBJ2-2	TGCGCCAGCAGCCAAGCTCTCGGGGAGACCGGGGAGCTGTTTTTT	CASSQALGETGELFF
few	TRBV28	TRBD1	TRBJ2-7	TGTGCCAGCAGTACCCCGGACAGGTACGAGCAGTACTTC	CASSTPDRYEQYF
few	TRBV28	-	TRBJ1-5	TGTGCCAGCAGTTTATGGTCCCCAGGGAAACAGCCCCAGCATTTT	CASSLWSPGKQPQHF